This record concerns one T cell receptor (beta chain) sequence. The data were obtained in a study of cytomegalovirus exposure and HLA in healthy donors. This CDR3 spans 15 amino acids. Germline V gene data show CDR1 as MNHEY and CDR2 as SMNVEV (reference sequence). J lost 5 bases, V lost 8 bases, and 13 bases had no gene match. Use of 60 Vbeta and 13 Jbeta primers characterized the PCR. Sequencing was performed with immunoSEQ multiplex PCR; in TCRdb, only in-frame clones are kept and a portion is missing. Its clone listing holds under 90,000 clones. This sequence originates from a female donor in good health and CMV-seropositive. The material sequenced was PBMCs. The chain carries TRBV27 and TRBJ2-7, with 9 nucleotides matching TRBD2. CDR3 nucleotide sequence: TGTGCCAGCTCCCCTTGGAGCGGGAGGTTCGACGAGCAGTACTTC. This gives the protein CASSPWSGRFDEQYF.